This TCR beta chain was found in a study of graft-versus-host responses after intestinal transplantation. The overall study: Grafts that recipients had were multivisceral, liver-intestinal, or isolated intestinal transplants. Every one of the recipients received anti-thymocyte globulin induction and afterwards took tacrolimus and steroids for 3 to 4 years. Overall study results and limits: Where graft-donor T cell macrochimerism was present, patients had high graft-versus-host to host-versus-graft clonal ratios in allografts. There were GvH clones found in recipient marrow, and some of them appeared first in ileum or blood.

Concerning this clone itself: The target antigen is unknown.

Assay: immunoSEQ multiplex PCR; the TCRdb copy retains only in-frame clones and omits some. The table lists some 92,000 clones, 80% to 95% of them singletons. Per the germline V gene, CDR1 is SGHVS and CDR2 is FQNEAQ. CDR3 length: 14 residues. The junction had 1 base not matched to a gene; V was cut back by 1 base and J by 4 bases. The chain recombines TRBV7-8 with TRBJ2-7, with 10 bases matching TRBD1. The sample in question was unstimulated CD4+ T cells sorted from spleen or lymph node cells, obtained before intestinal transplant. This clonotype was obtained from a human donor who received an intestinal transplant. This CDR3 reads CASSLGQGAYEQYF. CDR3 sequence (DNA): TGTGCCAGCAGCTTAGGACAGGGGGCGTACGAGCAGTACTTC.